The present TCR beta chain was sequenced within a study of blood T cell repertoires in COVID-19. Across the study: Samples representing acute and convalescent COVID-19 were sourced from the United States, Italy and Spain. T cells, B-cell-depleted T cells, or PBMCs supplied cDNA or gDNA.

Using immunoSEQ multiplex PCR, the repertoire was profiled, and TCRdb retains in-frame clones only, with some absent. The sample lists roughly 190,000 clones; 70% to 80% were seen once. The CDR3 sequence is 12 residues long. The germline V gene encodes CDR1 MDHEN and CDR2 SYDVKM. V dropped 4 bases and J dropped 4 bases, with 5 bases sitting between them. The clonotype originates from a woman between 50 and 59 years old with acute or convalescent COVID-19. Sequenced: peripheral blood. The chain links TRBV28 to TRBJ1-5; D is unclear. The CDR3 DNA reads as TGTGCCAGCAGTTCCAATAATCAGCCCCAGCATTTT. As protein: CASSSNNQPQHF.